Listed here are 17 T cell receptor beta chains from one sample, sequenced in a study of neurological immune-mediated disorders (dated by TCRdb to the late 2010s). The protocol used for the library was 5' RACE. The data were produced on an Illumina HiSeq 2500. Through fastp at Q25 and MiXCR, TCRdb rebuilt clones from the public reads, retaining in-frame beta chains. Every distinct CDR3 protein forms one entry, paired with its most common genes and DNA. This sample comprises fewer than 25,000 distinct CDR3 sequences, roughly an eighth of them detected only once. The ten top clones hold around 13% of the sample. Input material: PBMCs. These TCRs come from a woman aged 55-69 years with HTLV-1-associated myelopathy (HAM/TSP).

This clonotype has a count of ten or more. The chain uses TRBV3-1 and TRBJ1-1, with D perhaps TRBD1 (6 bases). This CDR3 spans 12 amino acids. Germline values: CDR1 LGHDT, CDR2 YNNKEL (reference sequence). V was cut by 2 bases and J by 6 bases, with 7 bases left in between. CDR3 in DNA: TGTGCCAGCAGCCAAAACAGGGCTGAAGCTTTCTTT. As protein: CASSQNRAEAFF.

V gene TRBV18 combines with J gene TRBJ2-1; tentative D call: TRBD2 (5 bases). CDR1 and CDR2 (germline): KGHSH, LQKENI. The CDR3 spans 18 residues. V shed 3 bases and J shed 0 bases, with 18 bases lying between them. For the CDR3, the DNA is TGTGCCAGCTCACCCCTTACCGGAGGTCTCAGCTCCTACAATGAGCAGTTCTTC. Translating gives CASSPLTGGLSSYNEQFF.

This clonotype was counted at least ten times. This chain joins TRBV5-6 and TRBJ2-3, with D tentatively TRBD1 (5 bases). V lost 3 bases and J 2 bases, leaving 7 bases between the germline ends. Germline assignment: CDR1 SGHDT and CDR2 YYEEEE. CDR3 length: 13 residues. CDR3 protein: CASSWGDTDTQYF. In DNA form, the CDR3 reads TGTGCCAGCAGCTGGGGCGACACAGATACGCAGTATTTT.

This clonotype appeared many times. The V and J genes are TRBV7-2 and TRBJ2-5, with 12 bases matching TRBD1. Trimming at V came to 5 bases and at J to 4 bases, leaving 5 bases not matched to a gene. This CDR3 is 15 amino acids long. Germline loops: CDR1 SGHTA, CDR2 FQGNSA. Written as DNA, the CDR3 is TGTGCCAGCAGCATAGGGACAGGGGGCGTAGAGACCCAGTACTTC. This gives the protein CASSIGTGGVETQYF.

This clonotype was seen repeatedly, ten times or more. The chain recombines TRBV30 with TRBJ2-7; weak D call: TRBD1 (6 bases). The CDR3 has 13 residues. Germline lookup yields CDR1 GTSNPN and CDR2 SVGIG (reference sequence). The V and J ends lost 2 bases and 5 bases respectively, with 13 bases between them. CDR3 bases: TGTGCCTGGAGTCACCCAGGGGACCACGAGCAGTACTTC. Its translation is CAWSHPGDHEQYF. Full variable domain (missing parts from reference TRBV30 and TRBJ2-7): SQTIHQWPATLVQPVGSPLSLECTVEGTSNPNLYWYRQAAGRGLQLLFYSVGIGQISSEVPQNLSASRPQDRQFILSSKKLLLSDSGFYLCAWSHPGDHEQYFGPGTRLTVT.

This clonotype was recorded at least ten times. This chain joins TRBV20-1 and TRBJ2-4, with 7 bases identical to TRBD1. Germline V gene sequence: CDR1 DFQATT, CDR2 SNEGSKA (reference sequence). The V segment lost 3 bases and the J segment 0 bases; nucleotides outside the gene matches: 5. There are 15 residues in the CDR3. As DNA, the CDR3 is TGCAGTGCTAGTAGACAGGGAGTAGCCAAAAACATTCAGTACTTC. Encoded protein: CSASRQGVAKNIQYF.

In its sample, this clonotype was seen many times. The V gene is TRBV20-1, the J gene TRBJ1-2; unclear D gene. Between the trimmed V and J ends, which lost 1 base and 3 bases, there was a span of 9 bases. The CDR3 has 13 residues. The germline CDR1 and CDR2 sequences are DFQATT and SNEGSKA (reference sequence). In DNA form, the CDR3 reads TGCAGTGCTAGAGGCCTCCGGGACTATGGCTACACCTTC. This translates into CSARGLRDYGYTF.

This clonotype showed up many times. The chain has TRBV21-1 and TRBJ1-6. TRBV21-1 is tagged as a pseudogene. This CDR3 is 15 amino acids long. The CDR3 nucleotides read TGTGCCAGCAGCCTACGACGGAGGATAAGGACACCCCTCCACTTT. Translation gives CASSLRRRIRTPLHF.

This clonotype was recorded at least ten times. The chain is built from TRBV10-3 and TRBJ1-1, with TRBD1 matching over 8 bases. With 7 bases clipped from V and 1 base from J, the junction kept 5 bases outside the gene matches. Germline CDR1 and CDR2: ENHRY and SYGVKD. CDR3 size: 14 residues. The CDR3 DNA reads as TGTGCCATCACCAGGGGGACAGGGAACACTGAAGCTTTCTTT. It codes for CAITRGTGNTEAFF.

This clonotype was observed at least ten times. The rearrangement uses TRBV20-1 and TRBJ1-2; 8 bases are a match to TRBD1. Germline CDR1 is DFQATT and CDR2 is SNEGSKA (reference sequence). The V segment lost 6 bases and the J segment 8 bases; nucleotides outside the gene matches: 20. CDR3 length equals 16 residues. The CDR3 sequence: CSALLRDRSSLSGYTF. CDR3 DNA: TGCAGTGCCCTACTCCGGGACAGGTCCTCTTTGTCGGGCTACACCTTC.

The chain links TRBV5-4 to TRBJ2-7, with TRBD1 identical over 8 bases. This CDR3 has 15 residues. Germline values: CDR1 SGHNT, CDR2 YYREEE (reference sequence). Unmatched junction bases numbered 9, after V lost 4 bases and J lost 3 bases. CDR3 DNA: TGTGCCAGCAGCCCGGGGACAGGCCGATTCTACGAGCAGTACTTC. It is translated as CASSPGTGRFYEQYF.

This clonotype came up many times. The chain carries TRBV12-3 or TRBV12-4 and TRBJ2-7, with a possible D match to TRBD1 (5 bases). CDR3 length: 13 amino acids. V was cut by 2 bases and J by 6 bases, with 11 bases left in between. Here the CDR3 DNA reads TGTGCCAGCAGTTTATGGCAGGGCGGCGAGCAGTACTTC. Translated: CASSLWQGGEQYF.

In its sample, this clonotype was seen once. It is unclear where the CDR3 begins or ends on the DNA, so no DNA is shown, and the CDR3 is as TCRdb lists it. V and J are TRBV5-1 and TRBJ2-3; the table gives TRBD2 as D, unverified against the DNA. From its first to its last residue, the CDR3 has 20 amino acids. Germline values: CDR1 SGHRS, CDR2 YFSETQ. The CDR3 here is CASSNLYEQYFGPGTHTQYF.

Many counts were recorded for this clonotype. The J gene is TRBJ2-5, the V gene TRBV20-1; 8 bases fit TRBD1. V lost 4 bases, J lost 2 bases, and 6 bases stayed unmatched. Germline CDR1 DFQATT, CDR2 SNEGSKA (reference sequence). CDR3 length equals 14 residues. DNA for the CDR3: TGCAGTGCTACGCGATACAGGGGGCAAGAGACCCAGTACTTC. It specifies CSATRYRGQETQYF.

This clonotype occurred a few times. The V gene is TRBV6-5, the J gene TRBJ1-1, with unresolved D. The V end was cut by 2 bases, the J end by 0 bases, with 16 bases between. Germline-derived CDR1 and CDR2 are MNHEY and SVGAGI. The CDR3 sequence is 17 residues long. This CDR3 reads CASSYAVLTVLNTEAFF. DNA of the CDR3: TGTGCCAGCAGTTACGCCGTGTTAACAGTGCTGAACACTGAAGCTTTCTTT.

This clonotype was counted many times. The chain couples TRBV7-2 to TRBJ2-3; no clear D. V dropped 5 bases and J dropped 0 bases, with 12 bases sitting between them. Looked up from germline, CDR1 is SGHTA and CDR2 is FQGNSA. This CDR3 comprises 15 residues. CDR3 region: CASSPVTVSTDTQYF. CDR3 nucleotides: TGTGCCAGCAGCCCAGTAACGGTTAGCACAGATACGCAGTATTTT. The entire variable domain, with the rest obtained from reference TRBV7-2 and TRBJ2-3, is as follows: GAGVSQSPSNKVTEKGKDVELRCDPISGHTALYWYRQSLGQGLEFLIYFQGNSAPDKSGLPSDRFSAERTGGSVSTLTIQRTQQEDSAVYLCASSPVTVSTDTQYFGPGTRLTVL.

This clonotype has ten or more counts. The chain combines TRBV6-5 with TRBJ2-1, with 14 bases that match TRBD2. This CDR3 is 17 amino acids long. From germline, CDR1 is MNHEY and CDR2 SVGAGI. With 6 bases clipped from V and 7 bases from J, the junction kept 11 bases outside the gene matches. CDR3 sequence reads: CASRPGLAGVGRNEQFF. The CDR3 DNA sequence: TGTGCCAGCAGACCGGGACTAGCGGGAGTCGGAAGGAATGAGCAGTTCTTC.